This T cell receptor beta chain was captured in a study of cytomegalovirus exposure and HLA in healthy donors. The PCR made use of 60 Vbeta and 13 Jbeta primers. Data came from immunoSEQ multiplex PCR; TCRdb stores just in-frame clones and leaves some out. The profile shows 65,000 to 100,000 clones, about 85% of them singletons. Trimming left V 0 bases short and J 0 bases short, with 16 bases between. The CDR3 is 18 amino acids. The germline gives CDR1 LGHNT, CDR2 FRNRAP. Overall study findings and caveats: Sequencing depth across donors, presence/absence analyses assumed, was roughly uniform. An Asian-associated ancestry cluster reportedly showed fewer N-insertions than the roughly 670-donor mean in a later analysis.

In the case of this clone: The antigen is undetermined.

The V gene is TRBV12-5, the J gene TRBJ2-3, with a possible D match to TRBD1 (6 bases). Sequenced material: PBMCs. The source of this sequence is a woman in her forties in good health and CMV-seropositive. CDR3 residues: CASGLVLSGTISTDTQYF. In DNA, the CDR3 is TGTGCTAGTGGTTTGGTACTTTCCGGGACAATTAGCACAGATACGCAGTATTTT.